This T cell receptor beta chain was observed in a study of blood T cell repertoires in COVID-19. Study information: Sample material is recorded as cDNA or gDNA derived from T cells, B-cell-depleted T cells, or PBMCs.

As processed by the authors: Quantification of nucleated cells was approximated via reference gene primer amplification. Generated by immunoSEQ multiplex PCR, the TCRdb table keeps only in-frame clones and is missing some. From that table come the V and J calls and clone size; the DNA was used to work out D and trimming. The sample shows some 70,000 clones, roughly 87% of them seen only once. Material for sequencing was peripheral blood. The receptor was isolated from a man aged 45-65 years with active COVID-19.

The CDR3 reads CASSLGEGRDWYEQYF. CDR3 bases: TGTGCCAGCAGCTTAGGTGAAGGACGGGATTGGTACGAGCAGTACTTC. J is TRBJ2-7 and V is TRBV11-2, with D possibly TRBD2 on 5 matching bases. The CDR3 loop spans 16 amino acids. Germline assignment: CDR1 SGHAT and CDR2 FQNNGV. Between the trimmed V and J ends, which lost 1 base and 4 bases, there was a span of 17 bases.